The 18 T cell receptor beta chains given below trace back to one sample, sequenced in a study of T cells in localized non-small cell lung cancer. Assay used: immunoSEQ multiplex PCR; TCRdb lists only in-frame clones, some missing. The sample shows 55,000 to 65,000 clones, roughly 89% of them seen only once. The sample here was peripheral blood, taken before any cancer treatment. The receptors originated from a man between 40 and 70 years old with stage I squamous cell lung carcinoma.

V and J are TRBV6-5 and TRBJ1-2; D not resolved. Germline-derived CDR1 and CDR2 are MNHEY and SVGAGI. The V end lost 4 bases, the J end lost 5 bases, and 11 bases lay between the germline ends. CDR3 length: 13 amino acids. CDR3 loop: CASSLDGEYGYTF. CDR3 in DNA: TGTGCCAGCAGTTTGGACGGGGAGTATGGCTACACCTTC.

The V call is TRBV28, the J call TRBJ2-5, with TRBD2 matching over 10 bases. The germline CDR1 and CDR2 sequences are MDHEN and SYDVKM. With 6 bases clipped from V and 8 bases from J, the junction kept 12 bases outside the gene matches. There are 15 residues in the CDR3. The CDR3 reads CASRGQLAGADTQYF. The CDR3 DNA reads TGTGCCAGCAGAGGCCAGCTAGCGGGAGCGGATACCCAGTACTTC.

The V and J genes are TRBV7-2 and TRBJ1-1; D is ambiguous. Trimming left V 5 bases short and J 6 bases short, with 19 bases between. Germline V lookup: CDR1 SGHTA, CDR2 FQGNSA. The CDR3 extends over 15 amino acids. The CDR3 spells CASSPRMPGFAEAFF. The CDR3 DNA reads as TGTGCCAGCAGCCCACGGATGCCAGGTTTTGCTGAAGCTTTCTTT.

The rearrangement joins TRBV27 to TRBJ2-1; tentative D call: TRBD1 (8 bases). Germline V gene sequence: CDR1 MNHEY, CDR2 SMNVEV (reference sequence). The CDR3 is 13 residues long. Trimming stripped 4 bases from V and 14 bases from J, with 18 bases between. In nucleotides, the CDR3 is TGTGCCAGCAGTTCACAGGGGGGGACGGCCGAGTTCTTC. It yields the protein CASSSQGGTAEFF.

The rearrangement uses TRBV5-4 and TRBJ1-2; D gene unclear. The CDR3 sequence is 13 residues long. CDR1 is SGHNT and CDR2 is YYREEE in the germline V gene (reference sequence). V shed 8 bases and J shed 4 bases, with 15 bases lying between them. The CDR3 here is CARGYNDRYGYTF. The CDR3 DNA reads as TGTGCCAGGGGGTATAACGACCGCTATGGCTACACCTTC.

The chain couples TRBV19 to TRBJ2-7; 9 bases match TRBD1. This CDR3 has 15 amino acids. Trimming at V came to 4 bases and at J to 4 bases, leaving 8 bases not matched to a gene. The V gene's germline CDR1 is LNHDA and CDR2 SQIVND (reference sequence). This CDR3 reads CASSTQGTGRYEQYF. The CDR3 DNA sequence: TGTGCCAGTAGTACGCAAGGGACAGGGCGGTACGAGCAGTACTTC. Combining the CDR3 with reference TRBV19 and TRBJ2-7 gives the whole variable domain DGGITQSPKYLFRKEGQNVTLSCEQNLNHDAMYWYRQDPGQGLRLIYYSQIVNDFQKGDIAEGYSVSREKKESFPLTVTSAQKNPTAFYLCASSTQGTGRYEQYFGPGTRLTVT.

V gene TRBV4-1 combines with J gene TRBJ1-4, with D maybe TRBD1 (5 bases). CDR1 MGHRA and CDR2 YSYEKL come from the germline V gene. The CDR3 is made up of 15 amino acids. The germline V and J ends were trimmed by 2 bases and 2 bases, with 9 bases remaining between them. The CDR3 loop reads CASSQIRVTNEKLFF. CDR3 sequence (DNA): TGCGCCAGCAGCCAAATCAGGGTCACTAATGAAAAACTGTTTTTT.

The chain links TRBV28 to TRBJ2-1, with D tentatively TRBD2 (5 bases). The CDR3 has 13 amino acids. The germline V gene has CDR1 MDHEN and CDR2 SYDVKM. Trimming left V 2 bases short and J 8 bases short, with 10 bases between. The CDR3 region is CASSLIAQDEQFF. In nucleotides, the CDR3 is TGTGCCAGCAGTTTAATAGCGCAGGATGAGCAGTTCTTC. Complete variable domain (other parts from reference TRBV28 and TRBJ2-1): DVKVTQSSRYLVKRTGEKVFLECVQDMDHENMFWYRQDPGLGLRLIYFSYDVKMKEKGDIPEGYSVSREKKERFSLILESASTNQTSMYLCASSLIAQDEQFFGPGTRLTVL.

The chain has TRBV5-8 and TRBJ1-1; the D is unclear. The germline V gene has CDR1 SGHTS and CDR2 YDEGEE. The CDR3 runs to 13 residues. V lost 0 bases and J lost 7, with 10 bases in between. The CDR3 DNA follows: TGTGCCAGCAGCTTGGCGCGCCACCGTGAAGCTTTCTTT. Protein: CASSLARHREAFF.

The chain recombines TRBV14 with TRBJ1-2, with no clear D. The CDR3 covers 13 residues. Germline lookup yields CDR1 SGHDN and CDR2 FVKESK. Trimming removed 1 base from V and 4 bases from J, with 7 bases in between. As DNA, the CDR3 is TGTGCCAGCAGCCAAGGGCAGCTCTATGGCTACACCTTC. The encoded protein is CASSQGQLYGYTF.

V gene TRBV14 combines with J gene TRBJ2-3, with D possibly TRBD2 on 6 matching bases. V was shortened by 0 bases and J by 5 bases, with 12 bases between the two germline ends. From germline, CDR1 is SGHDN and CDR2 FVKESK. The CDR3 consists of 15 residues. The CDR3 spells CASSQDGKAGDTQYF. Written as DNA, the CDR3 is TGTGCCAGCAGCCAAGATGGGAAAGCGGGAGATACGCAGTATTTT.

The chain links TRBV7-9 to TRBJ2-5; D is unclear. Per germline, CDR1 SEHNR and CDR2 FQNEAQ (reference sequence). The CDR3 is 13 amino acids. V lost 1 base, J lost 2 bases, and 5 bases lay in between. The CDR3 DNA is TGTGCCAGCAGCTTAGGTTTACAAGAGACCCAGTACTTC. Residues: CASSLGLQETQYF. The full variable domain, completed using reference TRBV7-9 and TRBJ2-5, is DTGVSQNPRHKITKRGQNVTFRCDPISEHNRLYWYRQTLGQGPEFLTYFQNEAQLEKSRLLSDRFSAERPKGSFSTLEIQRTEQGDSAMYLCASSLGLQETQYFGPGTRLLVL.

The CDR3 spells CASSSQGGGYEQYF. In DNA form, the CDR3 reads TGTGCCAGCAGCTCACAGGGAGGGGGTTACGAGCAGTACTTC. V usage is TRBV7-9 and J usage is TRBJ2-7, with D possibly matching TRBD2 (7 bases). CDR3 length: 14 residues. Trimming took off 4 bases at V and 4 bases at J, with 14 bases between the two ends. Germline V CDR1 and CDR2: SEHNR, FQNEAQ (reference sequence).

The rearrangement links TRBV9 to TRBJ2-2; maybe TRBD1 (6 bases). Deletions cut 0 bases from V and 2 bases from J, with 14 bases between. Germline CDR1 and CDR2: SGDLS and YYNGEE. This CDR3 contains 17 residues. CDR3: CASSVEQGTLNTGELFF. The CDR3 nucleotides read TGTGCCAGCAGCGTAGAGCAGGGGACCTTAAACACCGGGGAGCTGTTTTTT.

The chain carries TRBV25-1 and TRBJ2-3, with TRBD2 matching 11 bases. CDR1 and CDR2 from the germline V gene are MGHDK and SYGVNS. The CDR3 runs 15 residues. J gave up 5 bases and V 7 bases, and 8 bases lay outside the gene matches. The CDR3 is CASTPRLAGRDTQYF. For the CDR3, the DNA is TGTGCCAGCACCCCCCGACTAGCGGGGCGAGATACGCAGTATTTT.

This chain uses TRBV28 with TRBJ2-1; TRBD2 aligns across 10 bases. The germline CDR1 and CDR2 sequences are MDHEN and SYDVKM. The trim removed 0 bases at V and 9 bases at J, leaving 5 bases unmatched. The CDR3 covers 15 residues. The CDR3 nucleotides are TGTGCCAGCAGTTTATGGCTAGCGGGAGTCGGTGAGCAGTTCTTC. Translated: CASSLWLAGVGEQFF.

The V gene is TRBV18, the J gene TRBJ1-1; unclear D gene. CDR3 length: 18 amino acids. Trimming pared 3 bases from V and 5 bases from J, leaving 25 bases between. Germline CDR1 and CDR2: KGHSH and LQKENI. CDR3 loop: CASSPLGAEVSGITEAFF. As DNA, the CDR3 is TGTGCCAGCTCACCCTTGGGCGCCGAGGTTAGCGGGATTACTGAAGCTTTCTTT.

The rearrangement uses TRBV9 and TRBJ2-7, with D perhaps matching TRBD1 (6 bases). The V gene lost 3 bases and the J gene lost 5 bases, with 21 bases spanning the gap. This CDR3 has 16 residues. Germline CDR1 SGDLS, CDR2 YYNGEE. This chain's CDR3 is CASSAEGAGDLHEQYF. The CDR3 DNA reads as TGTGCCAGCAGCGCCGAAGGGGCAGGGGATCTCCACGAGCAGTACTTC.